The sequence of this TCR beta chain was determined in a study of shared clonotypes between healthy human individuals (dated by TCRdb to 2018 to 2021). For context, the study as a whole: The cohort included a few men and a couple of women between 18 and 49 years of age. Per donor, leukapheresis produced somewhere between about 0.85 and 8.9 billion PBMCs. To estimate repertoire size and how much clonotype sharing occurs between individuals, the study deeply sequenced the blood TCR repertoires of a handful of healthy adults. To increase sequencing depth and limit assay-specific biases, TCR repertoire library preparation and sequencing were carried out by different laboratories using diverse techniques. Per donor, three plates each were used for CD4 naive and CD4 memory, two for CD8 naive, and one for CD8 memory.

Using the deep immunoSEQ assay, TCR CDR3 regions were amplified from genomic DNA by multiplex PCR. Extracted genomic DNA from each cell subset was spread evenly across all wells of several immunoSEQ 96-well plates, with each plate serving as a replicate. Each replicate PCR for sorted subsets received about 180 ng genomic DNA, equal to some 32,000 T cell genomes. The purified libraries were quantified using a Qubit 3.0 fluorometer, sized with a Bioanalyzer 2100, and then quantified again using the KAPA Library Quantification kit. Every immunoSEQ 96-well plate was sequenced on a dedicated single-read 150-cycle Illumina NextSeq 550 flow cell. The original methods were these. Because the immunoSEQ output held only junctional sequences and lacked quality scores, the filtering could not match the filtering applied to full-length reads. To assign V/J genes and CDR3, sequences were annotated against IMGT germline references using PyIR, a Python wrapper for IgBLAST v1.9. Reads were removed for weak V/J assignments (E-value above 1e-6), missing CDR3, stop codons, out-of-frame junctions, or ambiguous translated residues. V3J clonotypes were defined as sequences sharing an identical inferred V gene, J gene, and CDR3 amino acid sequence. Percentage overlap between repertoires was calculated by dividing the number of shared unique clonotypes by the size of the smaller repertoire. Richness of each repertoire was evaluated using RTK rarefaction, the Chao1 estimator, and Recon v2.1 estimates of unobserved clonotypes. OLGA was used to compute generation probabilities for all TCRbeta clonotypes that the gDNA method yielded from a few donors. TCRdb holds this immuneACCESS table with in-frame rearrangements only. Some clones are missing; in checked studies, unresolved V genes explain under half, and the rest has no known cause. The DNA gave D and trimming, while V, J and clone size come from that table. A total of 630,000 or so clones appear in this sample, roughly 98% of them only once. The biggest ten clones account for roughly 0.29% of the sample.

With regard to this clone: It has no known antigen specificity. Per-base qualities were not stored, and no clone one base away is much larger.

CD8 naive samples were obtained by positive selection for CCR7 among CD45RO-negative cells, yielding a CD45RA+CCR7+ population from which TemRA cells were excluded. The donors were healthy, HIV-negative adults who had no recently reported acute infections or vaccinations. Every donor was a Caucasian adult living in Nashville, Tennessee, USA. Blood was collected by leukapheresis, and PBMCs were isolated by Ficoll-Histopaque density gradient centrifugation and then cryopreserved in liquid nitrogen vapor phase. Analytical flow cytometry was used to check the purity and quantity of each magnetically sorted T cell population. Genomic DNA was isolated from every sorted fraction and measured by UV absorbance on a Nanodrop 2000c. What the work shows at the level of the full study, not this receptor alone: Incomplete sequencing was indicated by rarefaction of sorted-subset datasets, despite the large sequencing depth. Naive subsets generally had larger estimated clonotype richness than memory subsets did. Only blood was sampled, and tissue TCR repertoires likely differ from those in blood. Higher generation probabilities were observed for clonotypes shared by all four sorted-subset donors than for non-shared clonotypes. The small number of donors limited the genetic and exposure-history diversity represented. Based on pairwise subsampling, the degree of clonotype sharing among donors was expected to be affected by sequencing depth. Around 5.4% of naive CD4, approximately 3.7% of naive CD8, 2.3% of memory CD4, and roughly 0.4% of memory CD8 clonotypes were shared across several donors.

From the cysteine up to the phenylalanine, the CDR3 has a length of 12 residues. Just the 36-base CDR3 DNA is kept, in frame starting at base 1. Cut back by 6 bases and 6 bases, the V and J ends lie 12 bases apart. From the germline V gene, CDR1 is SNHLY and CDR2 is FYNNEI. The sample was naive CD8+ T cells sorted from blood. The meaning of the sample's cell subset or site label: CD45RA+CCR7+. In this chain, TRBV2 is recombined with TRBJ2-7; TRBD2 might be the D gene, on 5 matching bases. This clonotype was obtained from a man between 25 and 39 years old in good health. The CDR3 here reads CASRNTRFEQYF. The base sequence is TGTGCCAGCAGAAACACTAGATTCGAGCAGTACTTC.